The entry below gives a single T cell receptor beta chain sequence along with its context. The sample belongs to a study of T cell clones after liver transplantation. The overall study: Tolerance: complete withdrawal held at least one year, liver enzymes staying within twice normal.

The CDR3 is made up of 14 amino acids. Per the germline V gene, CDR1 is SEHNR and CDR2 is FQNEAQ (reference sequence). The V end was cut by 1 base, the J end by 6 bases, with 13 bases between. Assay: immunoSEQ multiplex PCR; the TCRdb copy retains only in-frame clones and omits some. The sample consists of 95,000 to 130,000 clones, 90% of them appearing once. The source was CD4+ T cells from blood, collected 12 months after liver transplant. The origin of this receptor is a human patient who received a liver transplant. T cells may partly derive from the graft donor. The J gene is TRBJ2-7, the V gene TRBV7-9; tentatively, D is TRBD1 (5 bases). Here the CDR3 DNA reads TGTGCCAGCAGCTTAGGGGGCAGCGTGGCCGAGCAGTACTTC. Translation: CASSLGGSVAEQYF.